The next 20 T cell receptor beta chains were all read from a single sample in a study of neoadjuvant nivolumab and ipilimumab in lung cancer (dated by TCRdb to the early 2020s). The label giving this sample's time point can be read as: at surgical resection after neoadjuvant nivolumab +/- ipilimumab. Libraries were prepared through the immunoSEQ multiplex PCR assay. Here the immuneACCESS table is served through TCRdb, limited to in-frame sequences with V and J called. Missing clones are a known gap in these copies; in checked studies unresolved V genes cover under half, and the rest lacks a known reason. The sample includes under 4,500 clones, with about 79% observed a single time. The ten largest clonotypes hold under 1.5% of the sample. This specimen was peripheral blood, taken after neoadjuvant nivolumab, alone or with ipilimumab, at or shortly before surgery. These receptor sequences come from an adult with non-small cell lung cancer.

This clone is a singleton in its sample. The genes are TRBV19 and TRBJ2-4; D not certain. Germline-derived CDR1 and CDR2 are LNHDA and SQIVND (reference sequence). This CDR3 has 17 residues. V was cut by 5 bases and J by 0 bases, with 17 bases left in between. CDR3 residues: CASSPYGPFLAKNIQYF. For the CDR3, the DNA is TGTGCCAGTAGTCCCTACGGTCCCTTTCTAGCCAAAAACATTCAGTACTTC. The whole variable domain, filled in from reference TRBV19 and TRBJ2-4, reads DGGITQSPKYLFRKEGQNVTLSCEQNLNHDAMYWYRQDPGQGLRLIYYSQIVNDFQKGDIAEGYSVSREKKESFPLTVTSAQKNPTAFYLCASSPYGPFLAKNIQYFGAGTRLSVL.

The V call is TRBV5-1, the J call TRBJ1-4, with a weak D call TRBD1 (5 bases). Trimming shortened V by 4 bases and J by 3 bases, and 7 bases separated the two germline ends. The CDR3 has 13 residues. CDR1 and CDR2 from the germline V gene are SGHRS and YFSETQ. The CDR3 DNA reads TGCGCCAGCAGCGGGGGGTCTAATGAAAAACTGTTTTTT. Translating gives CASSGGSNEKLFF.

The V gene is TRBV6-6, the J gene TRBJ2-3; D is unclear. CDR1 is MNHNY, CDR2 SVGAGI, per germline (reference sequence). The ends were cut back, 4 bases at V and 1 base at J, with 15 bases in the middle. The CDR3 runs to 16 residues. This CDR3 is CASSSLLMKGTDTQYF. The CDR3, as DNA: TGTGCCAGCAGTTCCCTGCTGATGAAGGGCACAGATACGCAGTATTTT.

In its sample, this clone was seen a few times. The chain has TRBV19 and TRBJ2-2; D might be TRBD1 or TRBD2, each matching 5 bases. Germline CDR1 and CDR2: LNHDA and SQIVND (reference sequence). The CDR3 consists of 14 residues. V lost 6 bases and J lost 5, with 13 bases in between. CDR3 coding DNA: TGTGCCAGTAGCTCTCGGGGCGGGACCGGGGAGCTGTTTTTT. Its protein is CASSSRGGTGELFF.

The rearrangement links TRBV19 to TRBJ1-4; D is uncertain. This CDR3 has 11 residues. Germline lookup yields CDR1 LNHDA and CDR2 SQIVND (reference sequence). Trimming removed 2 bases at V and 5 bases at J, with 0 bases between. The CDR3 region has the DNA TGTGCCAGTAGTATAAATGAAAAACTGTTTTTT. The encoded protein is CASSINEKLFF. Full variable domain (remainder filled in from reference TRBV19 and TRBJ1-4): DGGITQSPKYLFRKEGQNVTLSCEQNLNHDAMYWYRQDPGQGLRLIYYSQIVNDFQKGDIAEGYSVSREKKESFPLTVTSAQKNPTAFYLCASSINEKLFFGSGTQLSVL.

The rearrangement uses TRBV28 and TRBJ2-3; no firm D call. The germline CDR1 and CDR2 sequences are MDHEN and SYDVKM. The length of the CDR3 is 12 residues. Deletions cut 6 bases from V and 2 bases from J, with 6 bases between. The CDR3 region is CASSPTTDTQYF. DNA of the CDR3: TGTGCCAGCAGCCCCACCACAGATACGCAGTATTTT.

The V and J genes are TRBV11-2 and TRBJ2-7; maybe TRBD1 (5 bases). Trimming left V 0 bases short and J 0 bases short, with 9 bases between. The germline CDR1 and CDR2 sequences are SGHAT and FQNNGV. The length of the CDR3 is 15 residues. CDR3 nucleotides: TGTGCCAGCAGCTTAGAGCCAGGGATCTCCTACGAGCAGTACTTC. Amino acid sequence: CASSLEPGISYEQYF.

This sequence joins TRBV5-4 and TRBJ1-1, with D perhaps TRBD1 (5 bases). CDR3 size: 14 residues. Germline V gene data show CDR1 as SGHNT and CDR2 as YYREEE (reference sequence). Trimming removed 2 bases at V and 6 bases at J, with 14 bases between. The CDR3 bases are TGTGCCAGCAGCTTAGCGGGGACGAGAGCTGAAGCTTTCTTT. This encodes CASSLAGTRAEAFF.

V usage is TRBV27 and J usage is TRBJ2-1; TRBD2 matches 9 bases. V lost 5 bases to trimming and J lost 8 bases; unmatched junction nucleotides: 13. Germline V gene data show CDR1 as MNHEY and CDR2 as SMNVEV (reference sequence). The CDR3 loop spans 16 amino acids. The CDR3 protein is CASSDWGGRASDEQFF. The DNA for the CDR3 is TGTGCCAGCAGTGACTGGGGCGGGAGGGCCTCTGATGAGCAGTTCTTC.

This clone was recorded a few times. The genes are TRBV27 and TRBJ2-7, with D uncertain. Trimming took off 4 bases at V and 1 base at J, with 11 bases between the two ends. This CDR3 contains 14 residues. Germline lookup yields CDR1 MNHEY and CDR2 SMNVEV (reference sequence). CDR3 sequence: CASSSAGLSYEQYF. CDR3 DNA sequence: TGTGCCAGCAGTTCAGCAGGTCTGTCCTACGAGCAGTACTTC.

This clone was counted only a few times. This chain connects TRBV7-2 to TRBJ2-7; no clear D. The germline gives CDR1 SGHTA, CDR2 FQGNSA. The CDR3 consists of 12 residues. The ends were cut back, 4 bases at V and 4 bases at J, with 8 bases in the middle. CDR3 nucleotide sequence: TGTGCCAGCAGCTCCCAGGATTACGAGCAGTACTTC. Encoded protein: CASSSQDYEQYF.

This clone was observed a handful of times. This chain uses TRBV9 with TRBJ2-7; no clear D. Germline V gene data show CDR1 as SGDLS and CDR2 as YYNGEE. This CDR3 is 14 amino acids long. V was pared by 0 bases and J by 2 bases, with 9 bases between. The CDR3 sequence is CASSVGVGTYEQYF. The CDR3 DNA reads TGTGCCAGCAGCGTAGGCGTAGGGACCTACGAGCAGTACTTC.

The J gene is TRBJ2-1, the V gene TRBV27, with 10 bases matching TRBD2. Germline V gene lookup returns CDR1 MNHEY and CDR2 SMNVEV (reference sequence). CDR3 size: 14 residues. V was pared by 2 bases and J by 9 bases, with 4 bases of the junction left unmatched. CDR3 residues: CASSLTSGKPEQFF. The CDR3 DNA reads as TGTGCCAGCAGTTTAACTAGCGGGAAGCCTGAGCAGTTCTTC.

The chain recombines TRBV2 with TRBJ1-2; a possible D gene is TRBD1 (5 bases). From germline, CDR1 is SNHLY and CDR2 FYNNEI. The V gene lost 8 bases and the J gene lost 3 bases, with 13 bases spanning the gap. This CDR3 contains 13 residues. CDR3 sequence: CASGQGLDYGYTF. The CDR3 coding sequence is TGTGCCAGCGGGCAGGGCCTAGACTATGGCTACACCTTC.

The gene calls are TRBV7-6 and TRBJ1-1; TRBD1 is a possible D gene (5 bases). The CDR3 consists of 15 residues. The germline V and J ends were trimmed by 1 base and 5 bases, with 14 bases remaining between them. Germline CDR1 and CDR2: SGHVS and FNYEAQ. CDR3 sequence: CASSLVAGGKTEAFF. As DNA, the CDR3 is TGTGCCAGCAGCTTAGTAGCGGGGGGAAAGACTGAAGCTTTCTTT.

The V call is TRBV7-2, the J call TRBJ2-5, with TRBD2 matching 7 bases. The CDR3 totals 14 residues. Germline CDR1 and CDR2: SGHTA and FQGNSA. V was clipped by 4 bases and J by 5 bases; unmatched bases: 7. In DNA, the CDR3 is TGTGCCAGCAGCTCACCGACTAGCCGGGAGACCCAGTACTTC. Translating gives CASSSPTSRETQYF.

V usage is TRBV4-2 and J usage is TRBJ1-4, with 10 bases matching TRBD1. Germline assignment: CDR1 LGHNA and CDR2 YNFKEQ. The CDR3 has 17 amino acids. The junction had 6 bases not matched to a gene; V was cut back by 5 bases and J by 0 bases. CDR3 protein: CASSDGQGVATNEKLFF. As DNA, the CDR3 is TGTGCCAGCAGCGATGGACAGGGGGTCGCAACTAATGAAAAACTGTTTTTT.

The V gene is TRBV27, the J gene TRBJ2-1; TRBD2 agrees at 9 bases. The V gene end was trimmed by 7 bases and the J gene end by 8 bases; junction bases not matched to a gene: 18. Germline values: CDR1 MNHEY, CDR2 SMNVEV (reference sequence). The CDR3 consists of 17 residues. CDR3 region: CASNPYVGREGKDEQFF. For the CDR3, the DNA is TGTGCCAGCAACCCCTACGTCGGGCGGGAGGGCAAAGATGAGCAGTTCTTC.

This clone has only one observation. The chain links TRBV4-2 to TRBJ1-1; D might be TRBD1 (5 bases). Germline V gives CDR1 LGHNA, CDR2 YNFKEQ. V was pared by 4 bases and J by 3 bases, with 15 bases between. The CDR3 extends over 15 amino acids. The CDR3 sequence: CASSRMGQGDTEAFF. DNA for the CDR3: TGTGCCAGCAGCCGGATGGGGCAGGGAGACACTGAAGCTTTCTTT.

This chain connects TRBV30 to TRBJ1-4; D may be TRBD1 (5 bases). The germline gives CDR1 GTSNPN, CDR2 SVGIG (reference sequence). The ends were cut back, 3 bases at V and 8 bases at J, with 25 bases in the middle. This CDR3 spans 17 amino acids. The CDR3 DNA sequence: TGTGCCTGGAGAGGAGAGGGGAGTGTGCGTATCGGGGAAAAACTGTTTTTT. Protein: CAWRGEGSVRIGEKLFF.